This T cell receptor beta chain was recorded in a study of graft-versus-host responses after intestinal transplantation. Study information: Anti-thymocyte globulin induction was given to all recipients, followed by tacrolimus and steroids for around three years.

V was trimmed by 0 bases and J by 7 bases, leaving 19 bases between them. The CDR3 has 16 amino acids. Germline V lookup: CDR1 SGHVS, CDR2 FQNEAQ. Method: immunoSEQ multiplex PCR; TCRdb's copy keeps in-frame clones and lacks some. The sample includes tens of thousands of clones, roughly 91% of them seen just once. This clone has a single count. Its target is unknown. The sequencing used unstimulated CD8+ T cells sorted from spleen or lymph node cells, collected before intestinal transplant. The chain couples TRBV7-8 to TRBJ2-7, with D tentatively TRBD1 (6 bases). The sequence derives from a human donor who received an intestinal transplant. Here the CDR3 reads CASSLAMGARGLEQYF. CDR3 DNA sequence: TGTGCCAGCAGCTTAGCCATGGGGGCACGAGGTTTGGAGCAGTACTTC.